These 21 T cell receptor beta chains came from one sample sequenced in a study of regulatory dendritic cells for organ transplantation. The assay was immunoSEQ multiplex PCR, and TCRdb's table has in-frame clones only and misses some. The repertoire consists of some 11,000 clones, with just under 80% occurring once and the leading ten covering around 0.99%. Sorted subsets were CFSE-labeled and cultured 4 to 6 days with allogeneic dendritic cells. The antigens these receptors bind are not known. Sequences were obtained from naive CD8+ T cells from blood cultured with regulatory dendritic cells. Subset given: CD45RA+ naive T cells. These TCRs come from a human donor in good health.

This clone was seen more than once but under ten times. The chain uses TRBV7-2 and TRBJ1-4; 8 positions match TRBD1. Germline loops: CDR1 SGHTA, CDR2 FQGNSA. There are 16 residues in the CDR3. V was pared by 3 bases and J by 7 bases, with 10 bases of the junction left unmatched. The CDR3 loop reads CASSLSWTGIGEKLFF. The CDR3 coding sequence is TGTGCCAGCAGCTTGTCCTGGACAGGGATCGGTGAAAAACTGTTTTTT.

The J gene is TRBJ2-1, the V gene TRBV5-1; 8 bases are a match to TRBD1. Trimming cost V 4 bases and J 5 bases; bases outside gene matches: 5. The CDR3 has 14 residues. Germline CDR1 and CDR2: SGHRS and YFSETQ. The CDR3 DNA follows: TGCGCCAGCAGCCCGGACAGGGCGGACAATGAGCAGTTCTTC. This codes for CASSPDRADNEQFF.

This rearrangement joins TRBV29-1 to TRBJ2-3, with D possibly matching TRBD2 (7 bases). The V and J ends lost 6 bases and 0 bases respectively, with 10 bases between them. Germline assignment: CDR1 SQVTM and CDR2 ANQGSEA. This CDR3 spans 13 amino acids. The CDR3 DNA reads TGCAGCGTCTCGGGGGGCAGCACAGATACGCAGTATTTT. Translation: CSVSGGSTDTQYF.

The chain employs TRBV5-1 and TRBJ1-1, with 7 nucleotides matching TRBD1. The CDR3 has 14 residues. V shed 4 bases, J shed 1 base, and the junction held 4 bases outside the gene matches. Germline loops: CDR1 SGHRS, CDR2 YFSETQ. The CDR3 sequence: CASSVGTANTEAFF. CDR3 bases: TGCGCCAGCAGCGTAGGGACAGCGAACACTGAAGCTTTCTTT.

The rearrangement uses TRBV6-6 and TRBJ2-2; the D gene is possibly TRBD1 (5 bases). The germline V and J ends were trimmed by 7 bases and 2 bases, with 11 bases remaining between them. The CDR3 is 14 residues long. Germline V lookup: CDR1 MNHNY, CDR2 SVGAGI (reference sequence). The CDR3 DNA reads TGTGCCAGCAACGCAGGGATAAACACCGGGGAGCTGTTTTTT. As protein: CASNAGINTGELFF.

Only one count was recorded for this clone. The chain links TRBV5-6 to TRBJ2-2, with a tentative D call TRBD1 (5 bases). The CDR3 loop spans 15 amino acids. The ends were cut back, 0 bases at V and 0 bases at J, with 6 bases in the middle. Per germline, CDR1 SGHDT and CDR2 YYEEEE. The DNA of the CDR3 is TGTGCCAGCAGCTTGGGACAGCCGAACACCGGGGAGCTGTTTTTT. The encoded protein is CASSLGQPNTGELFF. The entire variable domain, with the rest obtained from reference TRBV5-6 and TRBJ2-2, is as follows: DAGVTQSPTHLIKTRGQQVTLRCSPKSGHDTVSWYQQALGQGPQFIFQYYEEEERQRGNFPDRFSGHQFPNYSSELNVNALLLGDSALYLCASSLGQPNTGELFFGEGSRLTVL.

V usage is TRBV13 and J usage is TRBJ2-1; TRBD2 matches at 7 bases. The CDR3 extends over 17 amino acids. Germline V CDR1 and CDR2: PRHDT, FYEKMQ (reference sequence). Unmatched junction bases numbered 13, after V lost 4 bases and J lost 4 bases. This CDR3 is CASSSKVGSGAYNEQFF. Here the CDR3 DNA reads TGTGCCAGCAGCTCTAAAGTTGGCAGCGGGGCGTACAATGAGCAGTTCTTC.

This clone occurred once. This chain joins TRBV20-1 and TRBJ2-7, with TRBD1 matching 8 bases. J lost 4 bases, V lost 6 bases, and 2 bases had no gene match. Germline V lookup: CDR1 DFQATT, CDR2 SNEGSKA (reference sequence). This CDR3 is built from 11 residues. Written as DNA, the CDR3 is TGCAGTGCCGGACAGGGATACGAGCAGTACTTC. Translating gives CSAGQGYEQYF.

The chain is built from TRBV14 and TRBJ2-7; 7 bases are shared with TRBD2. Looked up from germline, CDR1 is SGHDN and CDR2 is FVKESK. Germline trimming cut 0 bases from V and 7 bases from J; bases unmatched to any gene: 6. The CDR3 is 14 amino acids. CDR3 bases: TGTGCCAGCAGCCAAGAAGAACTAGCGCGAGAGCAGTACTTC. This encodes CASSQEELAREQYF. Complete variable domain (other parts from reference TRBV14 and TRBJ2-7): EAGVTQFPSHSVIEKGQTVTLRCDPISGHDNLYWYRRVMGKEIKFLLHFVKESKQDESGMPNNRFLAERTGGTYSTLKVQPAELEDSGVYFCASSQEELAREQYFGPGTRLTVT.

The J gene is TRBJ1-5, the V gene TRBV19, with TRBD1 identical over 7 bases. There are 15 residues in the CDR3. The trim removed 0 bases at V and 3 bases at J, leaving 2 bases unmatched. Germline V gives CDR1 LNHDA, CDR2 SQIVND (reference sequence). The CDR3 sequence: CASSIDGTVNQPQHF. The CDR3 nucleotides are TGTGCCAGTAGTATAGATGGGACAGTCAATCAGCCCCAGCATTTT.

This chain connects TRBV19 to TRBJ2-1, with 9 bases identical to TRBD1. Germline trimming cut 10 bases from V and 8 bases from J; bases unmatched to any gene: 3. The CDR3 is 11 residues long. The V gene's germline CDR1 is LNHDA and CDR2 SQIVND (reference sequence). The CDR3 bases are TGTGCCACCCACAGGGGGCATGAGCAGTTCTTC. This translates into CATHRGHEQFF.

V is TRBV7-9 and J is TRBJ1-4; no reliable D call. The germline V gene encodes CDR1 SEHNR and CDR2 FQNEAQ (reference sequence). This CDR3 comprises 13 residues. Trimming stripped 5 bases from V and 6 bases from J, with 10 bases between. CDR3 nucleotides: TGTGCCAGCAGCGGCCCGGGTCATGAAAAACTGTTTTTT. Encoded protein: CASSGPGHEKLFF.

The rearrangement joins TRBV27 to TRBJ2-1; D is unresolved. This CDR3 is built from 14 residues. The V gene lost 5 bases and the J gene lost 6 bases, with 14 bases spanning the gap. CDR1 is MNHEY and CDR2 is SMNVEV in the germline V gene (reference sequence). CDR3 in DNA: TGTGCCAGCAGTCTCTATCCACCGGGCAATGAGCAGTTCTTC. Residues: CASSLYPPGNEQFF.

This clone was recorded a few times. The chain joins TRBV4-1 to TRBJ1-3; TRBD1 is a possible D gene (6 bases). Germline assignment: CDR1 MGHRA and CDR2 YSYEKL. V was cut by 0 bases and J by 2 bases, with 8 bases left in between. The CDR3 totals 15 residues. The CDR3 nucleotides read TGCGCCAGCAGCCAAGACAGGGGAGCTGGAAACACCATATATTTT. As protein: CASSQDRGAGNTIYF.

This rearrangement joins TRBV7-9 to TRBJ2-7; 7 bases line up with TRBD2. Germline trimming cut 5 bases from V and 0 bases from J; bases unmatched to any gene: 7. Looked up from germline, CDR1 is SEHNR and CDR2 is FQNEAQ (reference sequence). The CDR3 has 15 amino acids. CDR3 region: CASSPGLTYSYEQYF. The CDR3 bases are TGTGCCAGCAGCCCGGGACTAACGTACTCCTACGAGCAGTACTTC.

This chain's CDR3 is CASNTGTAPNNEQFF. In DNA, the CDR3 is TGTGCCAGCAACACCGGGACAGCCCCTAACAATGAGCAGTTCTTC. The chain has TRBV27 and TRBJ2-1; 7 nucleotides line up with TRBD1. CDR3 length: 15 residues. The ends lost 7 bases at V and 5 bases at J; junction bases unmatched: 11. The germline V gene has CDR1 MNHEY and CDR2 SMNVEV (reference sequence).

The chain has TRBV6-6 and TRBJ2-5, with TRBD1 identical over 8 bases. This CDR3 has 15 residues. Germline trimming cut 1 base from V and 5 bases from J; bases unmatched to any gene: 6. Germline V gene data show CDR1 as MNHNY and CDR2 as SVGAGI (reference sequence). The CDR3 coding sequence is TGTGCCAGCAGTTACTTGGACAGGGCAGGGGAGACCCAGTACTTC. It encodes CASSYLDRAGETQYF.

This clone was detected a few times. The chain combines TRBV20-1 with TRBJ1-1; D might be TRBD1 (5 bases). Germline CDR1 DFQATT, CDR2 SNEGSKA (reference sequence). V gave up 2 bases and J gave up 8 bases, with 9 bases separating them. The CDR3 has 11 residues. The CDR3 is CSARRGSEAFF. CDR3 bases: TGCAGTGCTAGAAGGGGTTCCGAAGCTTTCTTT.

CDR3 protein: CASSTGTTEAFF. As DNA, the CDR3 is TGTGCCAGCAGCACAGGGACCACTGAAGCTTTCTTT. The V gene is TRBV28, the J gene TRBJ1-1, with a possible D match to TRBD1 (6 bases). Germline V gene sequence: CDR1 MDHEN, CDR2 SYDVKM. Trimming pared 6 bases from V and 4 bases from J, leaving 9 bases between. This CDR3 has 12 residues.

This chain connects TRBV5-1 to TRBJ1-1; TRBD1 matches 10 bases. CDR1 SGHRS and CDR2 YFSETQ come from the germline V gene. The ends lost 0 bases at V and 5 bases at J; junction bases unmatched: 4. CDR3 length equals 15 residues. This chain's CDR3 is CASSLDGTGDTEAFF. In DNA form, the CDR3 reads TGCGCCAGCAGCTTGGACGGGACAGGGGATACTGAAGCTTTCTTT.

The V call is TRBV9, the J call TRBJ2-2; 8 bases map to TRBD1. The V segment lost 2 bases and the J segment 3 bases; nucleotides outside the gene matches: 6. The CDR3 covers 16 residues. Germline V gives CDR1 SGDLS, CDR2 YYNGEE. The CDR3 nucleotides are TGTGCCAGCAGCGTGAACAGGGGGGCGGACACCGGGGAGCTGTTTTTT. This translates into CASSVNRGADTGELFF.